This TCR beta chain was sequenced during a study of T-cell reconstitution after alpha-beta-depleted transplantation in children. As it was prepared, the TCRbeta library received unique molecular identifiers. MiXCR, run by TCRdb on the PCR reads, gives a single entry per CDR3 protein. The table has approximately 510,000 distinct CDR3 sequences, approximately 20% seen once; the top ten hold approximately 3%. The V segment lost 1 base and the J segment 2 bases; nucleotides outside the gene matches: 2. The CDR3 is 15 residues long. The source was PBMCs from the stem cell graft donor, collected from the stem cell graft. This sequence was found in a human donor who donated a stem cell graft to a child with acute lymphoblastic leukemia. The V gene is TRBV12-3 or TRBV12-4, the J gene TRBJ2-3; 8 bases match TRBD1. This chain's CDR3 is CASSLGTGTTDTQYF. The CDR3 bases are TGTGCCAGCAGTTTAGGGACAGGGACCACAGATACGCAGTATTTT.